The clone carrying this TCR beta chain showed up many times. As yet, its antigen is unknown. This entry comes from a study of T-cell reconstitution after alpha-beta-depleted transplantation in children. General study points: Several patients had high TCRbeta diversity at day 60; it came from surviving recipient T cells and thymic progenitors. Diversity and T-cell counts at one year after transplant derived mostly from new T cells.

Trimming removed 6 bases from V and 3 bases from J, with 5 bases in between. The germline V gene encodes CDR1 ENHRY and CDR2 SYGVKD. CDR3 size: 12 residues. TCRbeta library construction was performed incorporating unique molecular identifiers. TCRdb reprocessed the PCR reads via MiXCR and lists one record per CDR3 protein. The sample lists approximately 220,000 distinct CDR3 sequences, about 15% occurring once. This clonotype was obtained from a male patient aged 2 to 10 who had a stem cell transplant for acute lymphoblastic leukemia, so the T cells may come from the graft donor. V and J are TRBV10-3 and TRBJ2-2; D is unclear. The source was PBMCs, mostly from graft donor cells, collected 360 days after TCRalphabeta/CD19-depleted stem cell transplant. CDR3 bases: TGTGCCATCAGATGGGACACCGGGGAGCTGTTTTTT. Protein product: CAIRWDTGELFF.